This T cell receptor (beta chain) was sequenced in a study of shared clonotypes between healthy human individuals. The repertoire was sequenced with immunoSEQ multiplex PCR; TCRdb's copy has only in-frame clones and lacks some. The sample consists of a few million clones, approximately 95% of them appearing once. Turning to this clone: The antigen remains undetermined.

Study results and caveats: Clonotype sharing among the donors was expected to vary with sequencing depth.

CDR1 and CDR2 (germline): SGHTA, FQGNSA. V lost 7 bases and J lost 3, with 16 bases in between. The CDR3 sequence is 14 residues long. A split of CD4+ cells into CD45RA+ naive and CD45RA-negative memory subsets was performed. The chain joins TRBV7-2 to TRBJ2-7; weak D call: TRBD1 (6 bases). The sequenced material came from naive CD4+ T cells sorted from blood. Subset defined: CD45RA+ positively selected. The clonotype comes from a young man in good health. CDR3 in DNA: TGTGCCAGCACCGTCGGGCAGGGGCGCTACGAGCAGTACTTC. This gives the protein CASTVGQGRYEQYF.